This T cell receptor beta chain was obtained from a study of T cells after yellow fever vaccination. Each CDR3 protein gets one entry after TCRdb re-called the 5' RACE reads with MiXCR. The data contain about 220,000 distinct CDR3 sequences, around 3.1% of them seen just once; the ten biggest clones take up roughly 3.2%. This clonotype appeared a few times. V was trimmed by 0 bases and J by 10 bases, leaving 10 bases between them. There are 12 residues in the CDR3. Germline CDR1 reads LNHNV; CDR2 reads YYDKDF (reference sequence). Sequencing was performed on CD4+ T cells sorted from PBMCs, taken 10 days after the yellow fever booster vaccination. J is TRBJ2-7 and V is TRBV15, with D perhaps matching TRBD1 (6 bases). This clonotype originated in a man aged 18 to 30 who received the YFV17D yellow fever vaccine. CDR3 loop: CATSRDRDNQYV. The DNA of the CDR3 is TGTGCCACCAGCAGAGATAGGGACAATCAGTACGTC.